This T cell receptor (beta chain) was recorded in a study of control samples from healthy donors and cancer patients. The length of the CDR3 is 12 residues. The V end was cut by 2 bases, the J end by 7 bases, with 8 bases between. The V gene's germline CDR1 is SEHNR and CDR2 FQNEAQ (reference sequence). Produced via immunoSEQ multiplex PCR; TCRdb's table is partial and in-frame only. The repertoire holds some 90,000 clones, with around 86% as singletons. This receptor was obtained from a woman between 45 and 65 years old in good health. The sample was blood. The chain links TRBV7-9 to TRBJ1-2; D remains unclear. DNA for the CDR3: TGTGCCAGCAGCTTATATCTACTTGGCTACACCTTC. Translated, it gives CASSLYLLGYTF.